This is a list of T cell receptor beta chains from one sample in a study of blood T cells in healthy people across ages. From the 5' RACE reads, TCRdb called clonotypes with MiXCR, one entry per CDR3 protein. This table holds 1.2 million to 1.5 million distinct CDR3 sequences, 55% to 75% found once. Sequences were obtained from blood. The receptors originated from a man between 18 and 35 years old in good health. The conserved cysteine and the conserved F or W are not part of the CDR3 here. Each record gives: V gene, J gene, CDR3 protein.

v_gene: TRBV7-9
j_gene: TRBJ2-5
CDR3aa: ASSLTQLQETQY

v_gene: TRBV7-2
j_gene: TRBJ2-1
CDR3aa: ASSLVGSLNEQF

v_gene: TRBV6-2/TRBV6-3
j_gene: TRBJ2-7
CDR3aa: ASGYRPGQGVSYEQY

v_gene: TRBV7-9
j_gene: TRBJ2-3
CDR3aa: ASSPSGYPDKDTQY

v_gene: TRBV6-5
j_gene: TRBJ2-1
CDR3aa: ASSTQPPEQF

v_gene: TRBV10-3
j_gene: TRBJ2-1
CDR3aa: AISEPLTGTYNEQF

v_gene: TRBV28
j_gene: TRBJ1-5
CDR3aa: ASSSPGTFSNQPQH

v_gene: TRBV7-9
j_gene: TRBJ2-3
CDR3aa: ASSRGRGQDTQY

v_gene: TRBV4-2
j_gene: TRBJ2-3
CDR3aa: ASSFIDVGGSTDTQY

v_gene: TRBV4-3
j_gene: TRBJ1-1
CDR3aa: ASSQSPGSSEAF

v_gene: TRBV10-3
j_gene: TRBJ2-7
CDR3aa: AISGLAGSSYEQY

v_gene: TRBV20-1
j_gene: TRBJ1-5
CDR3aa: SAKQGNQPQH

v_gene: TRBV15
j_gene: TRBJ2-2
CDR3aa: ATSRETAGNTGELF

v_gene: TRBV10-3
j_gene: TRBJ2-6
CDR3aa: AISESRAPGANVLT

v_gene: TRBV7-9
j_gene: TRBJ1-2
CDR3aa: ASSFKSQVTNYGYT

v_gene: TRBV20-1
j_gene: TRBJ2-1
CDR3aa: SARRGPLYNEQF

v_gene: TRBV7-9
j_gene: TRBJ1-2
CDR3aa: ASSSGQLPNYGYT

v_gene: TRBV6-5
j_gene: TRBJ2-5
CDR3aa: ASSSGRIGTQQY

v_gene: TRBV5-1
j_gene: TRBJ2-6
CDR3aa: ASSFTAVSGANVLT

v_gene: TRBV5-1
j_gene: TRBJ2-7
CDR3aa: ASSWASSGDPYEQY

v_gene: TRBV12-3/TRBV12-4
j_gene: TRBJ2-5
CDR3aa: ASSSGPYGTQY

v_gene: TRBV4-3
j_gene: TRBJ2-3
CDR3aa: ASSQRYPHRGDKGDTQY

v_gene: TRBV4-1
j_gene: -
CDR3aa: ASSQESLGSYEQY

v_gene: TRBV29-1
j_gene: TRBJ2-1
CDR3aa: SHQQGNEQF

v_gene: TRBV11-2
j_gene: TRBJ2-7
CDR3aa: ASSLWAGTTSNYEQY

v_gene: TRBV7-8
j_gene: TRBJ1-5
CDR3aa: AIAEGQFSNQPQH

v_gene: TRBV27
j_gene: TRBJ1-1
CDR3aa: AGSLRGVNTEAF